These 20 T cell receptor beta chains share one sample of origin, sequenced in a study of cytomegalovirus exposure and HLA in healthy donors (dated by TCRdb to 2017 to 2019). Library creation used the immunoSEQ multiplex PCR assay. For the multiplex PCR, a mixture combining 60 forward primers for TCR Vbeta segments and 13 reverse primers for TCR Jbeta segments was used. The immuneACCESS repertoire file appears here via TCRdb, limited to in-frame rearrangements. These files lack a portion of the clones; in checked studies, under half of the deficit traces to unresolved V genes, and the cause of the others is not known. The table for this sample lists hundreds of thousands of clones; 83% of them were counted only once. Over 1.1% of the sample goes to the ten largest clones. What was sequenced was PBMCs. The receptors were gathered from a girl aged 5-17 years in good health and CMV-seronegative.

There are a few counts of this clone. CDR3 in amino acids: CASSVASGSRETQYF. CDR3 DNA: TGTGCCAGCAGCGTAGCTAGCGGGAGTCGTGAGACCCAGTACTTC. The V call is TRBV9, the J call TRBJ2-5; TRBD2 aligns across 10 bases. The CDR3 has 15 amino acids. The trim removed 0 bases at V and 5 bases at J, leaving 4 bases unmatched. Looked up from germline, CDR1 is SGDLS and CDR2 is YYNGEE.

This chain uses TRBV19 with TRBJ2-5; D remains unclear. Trimming stripped 1 base from V and 1 base from J, with 4 bases between. CDR1 is LNHDA and CDR2 is SQIVND in the germline V gene (reference sequence). This CDR3 has 13 residues. CDR3 region: CASSIGVQETQYF. The CDR3 nucleotides are TGTGCCAGTAGTATAGGAGTCCAAGAGACCCAGTACTTC.

The chain combines TRBV21-1 with TRBJ1-5; the table assigns TRBD1, which was not confirmed against the DNA. TRBV21-1 is listed as a pseudogene. This CDR3 comprises 16 residues. CDR3 bases: TGTGCCAGCAGCAAAGAACTGGGACAACTCAATCAGCCCCAGCATTTT. Its protein is CASSKELGQLNQPQHF.

The J gene is TRBJ2-5, the V gene TRBV25-1, with 11 positions matching TRBD1. Germline V gene sequence: CDR1 MGHDK, CDR2 SYGVNS. This CDR3 is built from 17 residues. Unmatched junction bases numbered 12, after V lost 4 bases and J lost 5 bases. The CDR3 region has the DNA TGTGCCAGCAGTGTAGTAGCGGGACAGGGGGGTAAGGAGACCCAGTACTTC. Protein sequence: CASSVVAGQGGKETQYF.

Regarding this clone: Compared with germline, one end of the junction differs, possibly owing to a read error. This chain links TRBV7-9 with TRBJ1-2; D not certain. The length of the CDR3 is 12 residues. Per germline, CDR1 SEHNR and CDR2 FQNEAQ (reference sequence). This chain's CDR3 is CSSSPNVYGYTF. DNA of the CDR3: TGTTCCAGCAGCCCTAACGTTTATGGCTACACCTTC.

This chain connects TRBV4-3 to TRBJ2-1, with TRBD1 matching 8 bases. This CDR3 has 16 residues. CDR1 and CDR2 (germline): LGHNA, YSLEER. The V segment lost 3 bases and the J segment 6 bases; nucleotides outside the gene matches: 10. CDR3 coding DNA: TGCGCCAGCAGCCATCACTCGACAGGGGCTCGCAATGAGCAGTTCTTC. Amino acids: CASSHHSTGARNEQFF.

This clone was seen a handful of times. This chain links TRBV6-4 with TRBJ2-6, with 10 bases that match TRBD1. This CDR3 is 17 amino acids long. Germline values: CDR1 MRHNA, CDR2 SNTAGT. Trimming cost V 2 bases and J 2 bases; bases outside gene matches: 3. The CDR3 region is CASSDRQGAAGANVLTF. The CDR3 bases are TGTGCCAGCAGTGACCGACAGGGGGCCGCTGGGGCCAACGTCCTGACTTTC.

V is TRBV9 and J is TRBJ2-3, with TRBD2 matching 12 bases. CDR3 length: 17 amino acids. Per the germline V gene, CDR1 is SGDLS and CDR2 is YYNGEE. The trim removed 3 bases at V and 4 bases at J, leaving 9 bases unmatched. Here the CDR3 reads CASSARLAGVGSDTQYF. In DNA, the CDR3 is TGTGCCAGCAGCGCCCGACTAGCGGGAGTAGGATCAGATACGCAGTATTTT.

The J gene is TRBJ2-1, the V gene TRBV4-3, with 8 bases that match TRBD1. With 2 bases clipped from V and 2 bases from J, the junction kept 8 bases outside the gene matches. The CDR3 has 17 residues. Looked up from germline, CDR1 is LGHNA and CDR2 is YSLEER. As DNA, the CDR3 is TGCGCCAGCAGCCAACACACAGGGGGTAGTCCCTACAATGAGCAGTTCTTC. Protein sequence: CASSQHTGGSPYNEQFF.

This CDR3 is CASSHRYTEKLFF. CDR3 nucleotide sequence: TGTGCCAGCAGTCACAGATACACTGAAAAACTGTTTTTT. The rearrangement uses TRBV27 and TRBJ1-4; D call uncertain. Trimming removed 5 bases at V and 7 bases at J, with 11 bases between. The V gene's germline CDR1 is MNHEY and CDR2 SMNVEV (reference sequence). The CDR3 contains 13 residues. The full variable domain, with the rest looked up from reference TRBV27 and TRBJ1-4, is EAQVTQNPRYLITVTGKKLTVTCSQNMNHEYMSWYRQDPGLGLRQIYYSMNVEVTDKGDVPEGYKVSRKEKRNFPLILESPSPNQTSLYFCASSHRYTEKLFFGSGTQLSVL.

This clone was recorded only once. The CDR3 DNA is TGTGCCAGCAGCCACCCTCCCGGTTACAATGAGCAGTTCTTC. Protein product: CASSHPPGYNEQFF. V is TRBV6-6 and J is TRBJ2-1; D call uncertain. V lost 6 bases to trimming and J lost 4 bases, with 13 bases between them. The germline CDR1 and CDR2 sequences are MNHNY and SVGAGI (reference sequence). The length of the CDR3 is 14 residues.

This clone was seen once. One junction end disagrees with the germline gene, perhaps due to a read error. V usage is TRBV27 and J usage is TRBJ2-1; a possible D gene is TRBD2 (5 bases). The CDR3 is 14 residues long. Germline CDR1 and CDR2: MNHEY and SMNVEV (reference sequence). As DNA, the CDR3 is TGTGCCAGCAGTTTAACTAGTCCCTACGATGAGCAGTTCTTC. It is translated as CASSLTSPYDEQFF.

V usage is TRBV30 and J usage is TRBJ2-7; a possible D gene is TRBD1 (5 bases). The length of the CDR3 is 15 residues. Looked up from germline, CDR1 is GTSNPN and CDR2 is SVGIG (reference sequence). The V and J ends lost 2 bases and 0 bases respectively, with 14 bases between them. CDR3 DNA: TGTGCCTGGAGTTGGGGCCGACTTACCTCCTACGAGCAGTACTTC. It specifies CAWSWGRLTSYEQYF.

The chain uses TRBV19 and TRBJ2-1, with TRBD1 matching 9 bases. Germline CDR1 is LNHDA and CDR2 is SQIVND (reference sequence). This CDR3 region has 13 residues. J gave up 6 bases and V 9 bases, and 6 bases lay outside the gene matches. The CDR3 DNA reads TGTGCCAGCCGCAGGACAGGGGTCAATGAGCAGTTCTTC. Amino acids: CASRRTGVNEQFF.

The genes are TRBV19 and TRBJ1-1, with 8 bases lining up with TRBD1. V shed 6 bases, J shed 4 bases, and the junction held 10 bases outside the gene matches. The CDR3 is 15 amino acids. In germline, CDR1 is LNHDA, CDR2 SQIVND (reference sequence). CDR3: CASSPLPGTGTEAFF. The CDR3 DNA follows: TGTGCCAGTAGCCCGTTACCCGGGACAGGCACTGAAGCTTTCTTT.

This chain connects TRBV28 to TRBJ2-3, with TRBD2 matching 7 bases. After removal of 4 bases from V and 5 bases from J, the junction contained 12 bases not matched to a gene. Germline V gene data show CDR1 as MDHEN and CDR2 as SYDVKM. The CDR3 runs 16 residues. CDR3 sequence (DNA): TGTGCCAGCAGTTCGCCGCGGGGGTACCCCGTAGATACGCAGTATTTT. Amino acids: CASSSPRGYPVDTQYF.

The chain has TRBV19 and TRBJ1-1, with D perhaps matching TRBD1 (6 bases). CDR1 LNHDA and CDR2 SQIVND come from the germline V gene (reference sequence). The CDR3 extends over 14 amino acids. The germline V and J ends were trimmed by 5 bases and 1 base, with 11 bases remaining between them. CDR3 region: CASSPGGWNTEAFF. CDR3 sequence (DNA): TGTGCCAGTAGTCCTGGGGGCTGGAACACTGAAGCTTTCTTT.

This sequence joins TRBV19 and TRBJ1-2; TRBD1 agrees at 8 bases. The CDR3 runs to 15 residues. Trimming removed 3 bases from V and 6 bases from J; junction bases left unmatched: 9. Looked up from germline, CDR1 is LNHDA and CDR2 is SQIVND (reference sequence). The CDR3 loop reads CASSILQGQGDGYTF. In nucleotides, the CDR3 is TGTGCCAGTAGTATTCTGCAAGGACAGGGCGATGGCTACACCTTC. The full variable domain, completed using reference TRBV19 and TRBJ1-2, is DGGITQSPKYLFRKEGQNVTLSCEQNLNHDAMYWYRQDPGQGLRLIYYSQIVNDFQKGDIAEGYSVSREKKESFPLTVTSAQKNPTAFYLCASSILQGQGDGYTFGSGTRLTVV.

This clone has more than one count but fewer than ten. This chain uses TRBV6-1 with TRBJ2-2; D unclear. The CDR3 sequence is 12 residues long. CDR1 MNHNS and CDR2 SASEGT come from the germline V gene. Trimming left V 1 base short and J 6 bases short, with 3 bases between. In DNA form, the CDR3 reads TGTGCCAGCAGTGAAGGGCCCGGGGAGCTGTTTTTT. Its protein product is CASSEGPGELFF.

The V call is TRBV5-1, the J call TRBJ1-3; 7 nucleotides align to TRBD1. Germline V CDR1 and CDR2: SGHRS, YFSETQ. After removal of 0 bases from V and 0 bases from J, the junction contained 0 bases not matched to a gene. The CDR3 totals 15 residues. CDR3 in DNA: TGCGCCAGCAGCTTGGGGGACAGCTCTGGAAACACCATATATTTT. This translates into CASSLGDSSGNTIYF.